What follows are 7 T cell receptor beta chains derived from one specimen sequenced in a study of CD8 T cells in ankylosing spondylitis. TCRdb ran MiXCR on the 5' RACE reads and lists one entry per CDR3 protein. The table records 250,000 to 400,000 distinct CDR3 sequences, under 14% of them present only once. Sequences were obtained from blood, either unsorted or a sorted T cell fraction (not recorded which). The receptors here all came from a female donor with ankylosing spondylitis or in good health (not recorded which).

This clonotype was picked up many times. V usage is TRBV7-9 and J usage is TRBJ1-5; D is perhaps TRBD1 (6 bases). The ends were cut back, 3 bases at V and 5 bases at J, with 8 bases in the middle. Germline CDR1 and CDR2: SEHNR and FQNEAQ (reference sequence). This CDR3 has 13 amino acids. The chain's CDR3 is CASSLAGDQPQHF. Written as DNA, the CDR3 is TGTGCCAGCAGCTTGGCAGGGGATCAGCCCCAGCATTTT. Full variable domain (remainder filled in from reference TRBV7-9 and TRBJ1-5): DTGVSQNPRHKITKRGQNVTFRCDPISEHNRLYWYRQTLGQGPEFLTYFQNEAQLEKSRLLSDRFSAERPKGSFSTLEIQRTEQGDSAMYLCASSLAGDQPQHFGDGTRLSIL.

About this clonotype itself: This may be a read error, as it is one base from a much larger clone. CDR3 residues: CASSVLQGGPDTQHF. CDR3 coding DNA: TGCGCCAGCAGTGTTTTACAGGGGGGCCCAGATACGCAGCATTTT. The chain joins TRBV10-2 to TRBJ2-3, with TRBD1 matching over 8 bases. The end of the DNA aligns better with TRBJ1-5, so the J call may be wrong. The CDR3 consists of 15 residues. Germline V CDR1 and CDR2: WSHSY, SAAADI.

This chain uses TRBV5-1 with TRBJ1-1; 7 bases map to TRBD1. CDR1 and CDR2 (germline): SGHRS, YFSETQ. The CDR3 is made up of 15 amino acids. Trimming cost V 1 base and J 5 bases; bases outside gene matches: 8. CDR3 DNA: TGCGCCAGCAGCTTGTTGGCAGGGGGGAAAACTGAAGCTTTCTTT. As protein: CASSLLAGGKTEAFF.

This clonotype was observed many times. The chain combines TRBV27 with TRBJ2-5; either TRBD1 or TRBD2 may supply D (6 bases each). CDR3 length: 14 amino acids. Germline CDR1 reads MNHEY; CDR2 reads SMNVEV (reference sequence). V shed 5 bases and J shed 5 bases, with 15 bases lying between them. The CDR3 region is CASSHNRRGETQYF. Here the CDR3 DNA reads TGTGCCAGCAGTCACAACAGGAGGGGGGAGACCCAGTACTTC.

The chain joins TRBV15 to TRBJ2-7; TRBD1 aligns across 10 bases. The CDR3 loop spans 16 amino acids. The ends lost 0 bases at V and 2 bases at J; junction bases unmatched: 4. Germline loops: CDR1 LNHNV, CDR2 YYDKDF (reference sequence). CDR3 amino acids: CATSRDHGTGAYEQYF. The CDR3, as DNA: TGTGCCACCAGCAGAGATCACGGGACAGGGGCCTACGAGCAGTACTTC.

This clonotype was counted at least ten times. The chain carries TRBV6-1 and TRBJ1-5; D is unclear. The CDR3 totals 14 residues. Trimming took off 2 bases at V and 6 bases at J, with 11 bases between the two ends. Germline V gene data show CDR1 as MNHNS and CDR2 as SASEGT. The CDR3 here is CASSEMAGPQPQHF. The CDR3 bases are TGTGCCAGCAGTGAAATGGCAGGTCCTCAGCCCCAGCATTTT.

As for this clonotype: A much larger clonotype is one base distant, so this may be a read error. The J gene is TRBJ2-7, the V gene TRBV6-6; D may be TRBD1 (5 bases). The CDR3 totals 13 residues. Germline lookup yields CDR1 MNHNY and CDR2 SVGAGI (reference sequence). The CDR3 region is CASSQGSFYEQNF. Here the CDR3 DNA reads TGTGCCAGCAGCCAGGGCTCGTTCTACGAGCAGAACTTC.